This T cell receptor (beta chain) was sequenced during a study of T cell clonotyping in hematopoietic cell transplantation. Data came from immunoSEQ multiplex PCR; TCRdb stores just in-frame clones and leaves some out. The table shows more than 12,000 clones, with about 56% occurring only once. J lost 7 bases, V lost 9 bases, and 15 bases had no gene match. CDR1 MDHEN and CDR2 SYDVKM come from the germline V gene. The CDR3 covers 14 residues. The TCR sequence derives from a human donor who either received an allogeneic hematopoietic cell transplant for a myeloid malignancy or was a related donor (not recorded which). Some clones in this sample may be carry-over from other donors' samples. Sequences were obtained from PBMCs. The chain recombines TRBV28 with TRBJ2-7; 7 bases are a match to TRBD1. The CDR3 DNA follows: TGTGCCAGTAGTCCCCGTACAGGGGCCCGAGAGCAGTACTTC. This translates into CASSPRTGAREQYF.